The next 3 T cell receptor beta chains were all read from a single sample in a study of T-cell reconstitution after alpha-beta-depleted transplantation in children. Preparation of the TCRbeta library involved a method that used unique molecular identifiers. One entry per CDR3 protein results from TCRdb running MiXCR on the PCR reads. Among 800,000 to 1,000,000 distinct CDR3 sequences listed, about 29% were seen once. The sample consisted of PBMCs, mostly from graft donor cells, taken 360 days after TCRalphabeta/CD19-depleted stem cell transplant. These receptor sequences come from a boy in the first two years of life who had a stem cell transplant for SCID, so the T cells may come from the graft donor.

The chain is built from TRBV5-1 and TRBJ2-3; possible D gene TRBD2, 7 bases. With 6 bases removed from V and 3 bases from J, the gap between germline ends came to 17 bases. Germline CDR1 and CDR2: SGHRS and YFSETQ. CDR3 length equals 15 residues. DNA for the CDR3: TGCGCCAGCACTTCCCAGGGAGGGGGGACAGATACGCAGTATTTT. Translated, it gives CASTSQGGGTDTQYF.

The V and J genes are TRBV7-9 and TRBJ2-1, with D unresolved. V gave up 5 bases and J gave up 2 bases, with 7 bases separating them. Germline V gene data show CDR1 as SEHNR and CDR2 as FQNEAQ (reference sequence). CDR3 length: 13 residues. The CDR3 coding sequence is TGTGCCAGCAGCGACATTGCCTACAATGAGCAGTTCTTC. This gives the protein CASSDIAYNEQFF.

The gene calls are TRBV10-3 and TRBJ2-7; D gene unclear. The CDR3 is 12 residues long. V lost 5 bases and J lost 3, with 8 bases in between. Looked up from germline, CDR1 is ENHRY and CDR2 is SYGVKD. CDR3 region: CAISSLDYEQYF. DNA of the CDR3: TGTGCCATCAGTTCCTTAGACTACGAGCAGTACTTC.